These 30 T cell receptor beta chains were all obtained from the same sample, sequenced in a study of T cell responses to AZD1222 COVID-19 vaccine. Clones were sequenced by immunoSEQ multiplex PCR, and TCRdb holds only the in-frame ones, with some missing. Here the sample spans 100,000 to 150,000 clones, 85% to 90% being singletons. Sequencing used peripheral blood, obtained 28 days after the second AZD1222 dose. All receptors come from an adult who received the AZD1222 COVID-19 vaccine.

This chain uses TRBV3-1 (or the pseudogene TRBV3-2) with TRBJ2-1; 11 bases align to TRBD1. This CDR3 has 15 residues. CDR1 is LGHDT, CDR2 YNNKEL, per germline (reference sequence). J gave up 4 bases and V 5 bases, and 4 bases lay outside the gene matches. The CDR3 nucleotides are TGTGCCAGCAGCTCCGGGACAGGGGGGTACAATGAGCAGTTCTTC. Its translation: CASSSGTGGYNEQFF.

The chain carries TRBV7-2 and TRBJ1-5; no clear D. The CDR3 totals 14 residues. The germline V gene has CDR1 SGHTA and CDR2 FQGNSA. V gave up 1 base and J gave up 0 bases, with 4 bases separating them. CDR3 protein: CASSLGHSNQPQHF. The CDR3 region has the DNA TGTGCCAGCAGCTTAGGACATAGCAATCAGCCCCAGCATTTT.

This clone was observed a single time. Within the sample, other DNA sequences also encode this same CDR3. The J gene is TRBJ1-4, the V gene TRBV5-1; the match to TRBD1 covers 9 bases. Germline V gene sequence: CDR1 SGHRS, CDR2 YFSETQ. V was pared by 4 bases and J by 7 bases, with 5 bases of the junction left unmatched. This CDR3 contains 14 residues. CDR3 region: CASSPGQGSEKLFF. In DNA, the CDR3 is TGCGCCAGCAGCCCGGGACAGGGAAGTGAAAAACTGTTTTTT. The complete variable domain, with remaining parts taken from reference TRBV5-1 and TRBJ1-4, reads KAGVTQTPRYLIKTRGQQVTLSCSPISGHRSVSWYQQTPGQGLQFLFEYFSETQRNKGNFPGRFSGRQFSNSRSEMNVSTLELGDSALYLCASSPGQGSEKLFFGSGTQLSVL.

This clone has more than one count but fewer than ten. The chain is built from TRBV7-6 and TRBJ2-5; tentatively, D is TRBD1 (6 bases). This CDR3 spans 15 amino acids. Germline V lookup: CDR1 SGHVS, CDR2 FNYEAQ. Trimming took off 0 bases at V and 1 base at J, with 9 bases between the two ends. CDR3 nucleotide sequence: TGTGCCAGCAGCTTAGCGTGGACAGCCCAAGAGACCCAGTACTTC. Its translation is CASSLAWTAQETQYF.

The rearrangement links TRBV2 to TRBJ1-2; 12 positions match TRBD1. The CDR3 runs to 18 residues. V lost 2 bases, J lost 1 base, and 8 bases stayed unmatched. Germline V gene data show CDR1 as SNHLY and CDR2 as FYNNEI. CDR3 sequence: CASSEQGDRGRGNYGYTF. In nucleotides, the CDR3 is TGTGCCAGCAGTGAACAGGGGGACAGGGGGCGCGGTAACTATGGCTACACCTTC.

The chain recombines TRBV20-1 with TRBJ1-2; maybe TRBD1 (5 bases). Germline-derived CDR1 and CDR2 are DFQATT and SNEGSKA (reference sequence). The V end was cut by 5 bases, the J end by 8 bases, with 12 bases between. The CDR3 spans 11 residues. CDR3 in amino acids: CSAGTDLGYTF. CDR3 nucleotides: TGCAGTGCTGGGACGGACTTAGGCTACACCTTC.

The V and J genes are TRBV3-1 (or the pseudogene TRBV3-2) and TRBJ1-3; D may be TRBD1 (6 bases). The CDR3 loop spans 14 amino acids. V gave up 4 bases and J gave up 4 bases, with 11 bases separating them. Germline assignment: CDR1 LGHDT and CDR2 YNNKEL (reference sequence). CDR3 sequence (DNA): TGTGCCAGCAGCCCGTGGGGGCAGGGAAACACCATATATTTT. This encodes CASSPWGQGNTIYF.

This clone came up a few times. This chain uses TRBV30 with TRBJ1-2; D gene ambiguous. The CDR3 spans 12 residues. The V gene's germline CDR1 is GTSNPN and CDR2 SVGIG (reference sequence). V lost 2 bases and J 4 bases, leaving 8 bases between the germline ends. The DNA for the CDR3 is TGTGCCTGGAGTACCAGAAGCTATGGCTACACCTTC. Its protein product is CAWSTRSYGYTF.

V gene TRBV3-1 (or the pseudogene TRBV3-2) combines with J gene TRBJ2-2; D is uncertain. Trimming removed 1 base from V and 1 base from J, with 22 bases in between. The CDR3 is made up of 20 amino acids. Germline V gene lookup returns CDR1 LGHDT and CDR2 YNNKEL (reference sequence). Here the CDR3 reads CASSQVYGPVGLGNTGELFF. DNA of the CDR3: TGTGCCAGCAGCCAAGTGTACGGACCGGTGGGTCTGGGGAACACCGGGGAGCTGTTTTTT.

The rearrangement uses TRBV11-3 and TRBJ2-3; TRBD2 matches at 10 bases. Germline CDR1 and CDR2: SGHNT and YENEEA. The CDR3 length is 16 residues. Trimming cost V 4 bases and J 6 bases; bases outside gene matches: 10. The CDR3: CASSSGGLAPFDTQYF. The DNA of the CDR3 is TGTGCCAGCAGCTCCGGGGGACTAGCGCCTTTCGATACGCAGTATTTT.

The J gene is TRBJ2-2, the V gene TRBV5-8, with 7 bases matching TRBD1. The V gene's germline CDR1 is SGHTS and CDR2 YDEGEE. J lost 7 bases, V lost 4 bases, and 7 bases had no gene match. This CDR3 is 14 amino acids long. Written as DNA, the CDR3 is TGTGCCAGCAGCCCAGGACAGGCGGGCGGGGAGCTGTTTTTT. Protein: CASSPGQAGGELFF.

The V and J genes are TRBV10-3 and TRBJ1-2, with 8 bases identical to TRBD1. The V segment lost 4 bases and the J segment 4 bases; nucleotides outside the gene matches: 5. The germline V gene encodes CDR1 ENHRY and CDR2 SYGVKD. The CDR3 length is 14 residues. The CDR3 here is CAISGNQGAYGYTF. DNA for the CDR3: TGTGCCATCAGTGGCAATCAGGGGGCCTATGGCTACACCTTC.

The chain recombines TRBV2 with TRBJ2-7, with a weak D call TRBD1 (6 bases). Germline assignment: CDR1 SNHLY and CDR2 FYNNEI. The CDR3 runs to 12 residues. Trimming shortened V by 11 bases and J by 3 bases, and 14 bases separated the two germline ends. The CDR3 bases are TGTGCCTCAAAACCGGACAGCTACGAGCAGTACTTC. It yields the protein CASKPDSYEQYF.

The CDR3 loop is CASSPGRGYGYTF. In nucleotides, the CDR3 is TGTGCCAGCTCACCTGGACGGGGCTATGGCTACACCTTC. The chain employs TRBV18 and TRBJ1-2, with D unresolved. V was pared by 3 bases and J by 4 bases, with 9 bases between. CDR1 and CDR2 (germline): KGHSH, LQKENI. This CDR3 comprises 13 residues.

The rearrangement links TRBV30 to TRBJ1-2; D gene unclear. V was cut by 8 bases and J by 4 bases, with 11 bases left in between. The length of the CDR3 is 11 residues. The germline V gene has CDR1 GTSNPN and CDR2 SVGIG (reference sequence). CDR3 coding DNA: TGTGCCCTCGACCGTATCTATGGCTACACCTTC. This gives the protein CALDRIYGYTF.

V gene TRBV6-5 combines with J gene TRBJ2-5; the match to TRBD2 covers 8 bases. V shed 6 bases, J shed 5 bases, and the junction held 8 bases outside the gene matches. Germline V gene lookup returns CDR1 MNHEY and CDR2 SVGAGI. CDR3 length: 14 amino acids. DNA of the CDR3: TGTGCCAGCAGGCTCACTAGCGGTGGGGAGACCCAGTACTTC. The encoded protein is CASRLTSGGETQYF.

For the CDR3, the DNA is TGCGCCAGCAGCTACCGGACAGGGGAAGCCTACGAGCAGTACTTC. Translated, it gives CASSYRTGEAYEQYF. The V gene is TRBV5-1, the J gene TRBJ2-7; 9 nucleotides align to TRBD1. The CDR3 is 15 amino acids. The trim removed 3 bases at V and 2 bases at J, leaving 6 bases unmatched. Germline V gene lookup returns CDR1 SGHRS and CDR2 YFSETQ.

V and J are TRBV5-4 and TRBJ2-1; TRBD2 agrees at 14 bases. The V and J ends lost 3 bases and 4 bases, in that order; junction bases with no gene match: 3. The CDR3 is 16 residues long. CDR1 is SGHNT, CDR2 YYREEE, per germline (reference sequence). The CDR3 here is CASSSGLAGAYNEQFF. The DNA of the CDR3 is TGTGCCAGCAGCTCGGGACTAGCGGGGGCGTACAATGAGCAGTTCTTC.

CDR3 sequence reads: CASSLGEGGGDEQFF. CDR3 in DNA: TGTGCCAGCAGCCTAGGGGAAGGGGGCGGCGATGAGCAGTTCTTC. V usage is TRBV4-2 and J usage is TRBJ2-1, with TRBD1 identical over 7 bases. The junction had 11 bases not matched to a gene; V was cut back by 4 bases and J by 8 bases. CDR3 length: 15 residues. CDR1 and CDR2 (germline): LGHNA, YNFKEQ.

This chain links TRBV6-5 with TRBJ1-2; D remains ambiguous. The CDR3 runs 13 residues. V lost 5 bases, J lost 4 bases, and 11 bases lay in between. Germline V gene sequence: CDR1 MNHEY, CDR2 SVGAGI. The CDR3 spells CASSQTQIYGYTF. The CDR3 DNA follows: TGTGCCAGCAGTCAAACCCAGATCTATGGCTACACCTTC.

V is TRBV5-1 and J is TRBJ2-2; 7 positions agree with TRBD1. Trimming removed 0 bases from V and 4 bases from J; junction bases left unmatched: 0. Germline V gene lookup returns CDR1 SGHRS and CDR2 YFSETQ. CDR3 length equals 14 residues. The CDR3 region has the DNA TGCGCCAGCAGCTTGGGGGACAGCACCGGGGAGCTGTTTTTT. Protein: CASSLGDSTGELFF. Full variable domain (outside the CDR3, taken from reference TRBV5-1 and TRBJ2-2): KAGVTQTPRYLIKTRGQQVTLSCSPISGHRSVSWYQQTPGQGLQFLFEYFSETQRNKGNFPGRFSGRQFSNSRSEMNVSTLELGDSALYLCASSLGDSTGELFFGEGSRLTVL.

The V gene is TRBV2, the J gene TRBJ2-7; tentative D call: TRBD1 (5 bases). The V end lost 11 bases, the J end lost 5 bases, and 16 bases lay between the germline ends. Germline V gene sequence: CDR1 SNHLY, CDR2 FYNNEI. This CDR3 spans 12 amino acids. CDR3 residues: CADRVSVDEQYF. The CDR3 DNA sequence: TGTGCCGACAGAGTATCGGTGGACGAGCAGTACTTC.

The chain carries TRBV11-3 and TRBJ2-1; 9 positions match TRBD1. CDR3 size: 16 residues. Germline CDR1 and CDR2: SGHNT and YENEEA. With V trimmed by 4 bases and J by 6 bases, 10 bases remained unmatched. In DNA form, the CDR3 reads TGTGCCAGCAGCTCCTTCGCTCCGGACAGGGGCAATGAGCAGTTCTTC. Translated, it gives CASSSFAPDRGNEQFF. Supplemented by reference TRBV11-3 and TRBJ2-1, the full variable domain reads EAGVVQSPRYKIIEKKQPVAFWCNPISGHNTLYWYLQNLGQGPELLIRYENEEAVDDSQLPKDRFSAERLKGVDSTLKIQPAELGDSAVYLCASSSFAPDRGNEQFFGPGTRLTVL.

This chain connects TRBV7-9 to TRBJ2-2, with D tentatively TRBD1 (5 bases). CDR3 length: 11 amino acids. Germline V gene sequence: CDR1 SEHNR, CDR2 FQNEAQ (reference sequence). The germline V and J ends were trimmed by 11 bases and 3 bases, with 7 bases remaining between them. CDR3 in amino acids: CAGQDTGELFF. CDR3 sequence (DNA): TGTGCCGGACAAGACACCGGGGAGCTGTTTTTT.

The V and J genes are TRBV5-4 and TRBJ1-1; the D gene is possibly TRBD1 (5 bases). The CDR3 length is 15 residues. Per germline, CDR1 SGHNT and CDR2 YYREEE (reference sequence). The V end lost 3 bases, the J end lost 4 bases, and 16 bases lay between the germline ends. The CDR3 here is CASSWDPRGGTEAFF. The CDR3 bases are TGTGCCAGCAGCTGGGACCCCCGGGGAGGCACTGAAGCTTTCTTT.

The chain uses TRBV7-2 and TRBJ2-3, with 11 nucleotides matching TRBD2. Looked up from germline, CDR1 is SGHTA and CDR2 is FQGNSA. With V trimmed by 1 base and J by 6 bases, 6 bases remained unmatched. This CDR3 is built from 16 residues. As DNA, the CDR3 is TGTGCCAGCAGCTTAGGTAGCGGGGGGGGATCTGATACGCAGTATTTT. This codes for CASSLGSGGGSDTQYF.

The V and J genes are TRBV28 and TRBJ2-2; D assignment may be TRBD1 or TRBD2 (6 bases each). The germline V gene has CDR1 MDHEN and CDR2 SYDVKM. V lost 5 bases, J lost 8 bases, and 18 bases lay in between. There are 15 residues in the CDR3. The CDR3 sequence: CASSPGGTGIGELFF. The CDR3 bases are TGTGCCAGCAGTCCCGGGGGCACAGGTATTGGGGAGCTGTTTTTT.

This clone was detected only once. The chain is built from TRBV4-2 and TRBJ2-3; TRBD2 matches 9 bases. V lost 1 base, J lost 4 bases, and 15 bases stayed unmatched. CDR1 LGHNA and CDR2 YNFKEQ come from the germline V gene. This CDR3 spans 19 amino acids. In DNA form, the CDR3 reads TGTGCCAGCAGCCAAGGAATATTAGTCAGCGGGGGGTTAGCAGATACGCAGTATTTT. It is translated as CASSQGILVSGGLADTQYF.

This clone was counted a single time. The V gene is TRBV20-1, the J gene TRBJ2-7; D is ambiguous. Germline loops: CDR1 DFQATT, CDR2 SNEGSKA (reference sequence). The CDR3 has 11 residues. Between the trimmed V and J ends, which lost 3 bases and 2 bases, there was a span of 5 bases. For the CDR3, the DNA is TGCAGTGCTAGCAACCCCTACGAGCAGTACTTC. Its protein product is CSASNPYEQYF.

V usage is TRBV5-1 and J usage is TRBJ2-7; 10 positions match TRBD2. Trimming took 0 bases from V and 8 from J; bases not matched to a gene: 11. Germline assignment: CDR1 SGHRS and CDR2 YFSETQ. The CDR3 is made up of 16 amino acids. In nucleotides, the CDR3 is TGCGCCAGCAGCTTGGAGGGGACTAGCGCGGTCGGTCAGCAGTACTTC. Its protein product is CASSLEGTSAVGQQYF. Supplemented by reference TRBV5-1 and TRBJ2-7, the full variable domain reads KAGVTQTPRYLIKTRGQQVTLSCSPISGHRSVSWYQQTPGQGLQFLFEYFSETQRNKGNFPGRFSGRQFSNSRSEMNVSTLELGDSALYLCASSLEGTSAVGQQYFGPGTRLTVT.